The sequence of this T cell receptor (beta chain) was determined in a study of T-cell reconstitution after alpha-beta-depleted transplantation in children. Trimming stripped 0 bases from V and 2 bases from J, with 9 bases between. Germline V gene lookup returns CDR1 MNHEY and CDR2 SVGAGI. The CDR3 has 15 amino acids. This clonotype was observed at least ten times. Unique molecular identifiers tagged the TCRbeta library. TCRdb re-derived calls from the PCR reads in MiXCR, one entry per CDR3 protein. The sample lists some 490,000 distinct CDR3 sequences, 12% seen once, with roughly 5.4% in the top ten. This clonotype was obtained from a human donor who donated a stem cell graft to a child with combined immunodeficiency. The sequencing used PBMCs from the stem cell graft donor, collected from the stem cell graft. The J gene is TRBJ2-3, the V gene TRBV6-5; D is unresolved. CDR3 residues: CASSYSRKTTDTQYF. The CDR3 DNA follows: TGTGCCAGCAGTTACTCACGGAAAACCACAGATACGCAGTATTTT.